This T cell receptor beta chain originates from a study of Ad26.COV2.S vaccination and SARS-CoV-2 variants. Overall study context: Ad26.COV2.S arm of COV1001 included the donor. Each vaccinee took Ad26.COV2.S intramuscularly, once or twice 56 days apart. Broader study findings: There was a possibility that the TCR breadth and depth analyses underestimated total T cell responses.

Worth noting for this clone: The antigen is not known.

Data came from immunoSEQ multiplex PCR; TCRdb stores just in-frame clones and leaves some out. The sample has about half a million clones, roughly nine tenths seen once. Treatment denoted: some 19 received Ad26.COV2.S at low or high dose, single or two shots; roughly five received placebo; per-sample allocation not given. Collection of samples fell on day 63 after the first vaccine or placebo injection. Based in Boston, the donor was an adult of 18-55 years. With 2 bases removed from V and 3 bases from J, the gap between germline ends came to 2 bases. The germline gives CDR1 SGHAT, CDR2 FQNNGV. The CDR3 covers 11 residues.

This specimen was peripheral blood, taken in a trial of Ad26.COV2.S vaccine versus placebo. This TCR came from a person between 18 and 65 years old who received the Ad26.COV2.S COVID-19 vaccine or a placebo. The genes are TRBV11-2 and TRBJ2-7; no definite D call. DNA for the CDR3: TGTGCCAGCAGCTTATTCTACGAGCAGTACTTC. Protein: CASSLFYEQYF.